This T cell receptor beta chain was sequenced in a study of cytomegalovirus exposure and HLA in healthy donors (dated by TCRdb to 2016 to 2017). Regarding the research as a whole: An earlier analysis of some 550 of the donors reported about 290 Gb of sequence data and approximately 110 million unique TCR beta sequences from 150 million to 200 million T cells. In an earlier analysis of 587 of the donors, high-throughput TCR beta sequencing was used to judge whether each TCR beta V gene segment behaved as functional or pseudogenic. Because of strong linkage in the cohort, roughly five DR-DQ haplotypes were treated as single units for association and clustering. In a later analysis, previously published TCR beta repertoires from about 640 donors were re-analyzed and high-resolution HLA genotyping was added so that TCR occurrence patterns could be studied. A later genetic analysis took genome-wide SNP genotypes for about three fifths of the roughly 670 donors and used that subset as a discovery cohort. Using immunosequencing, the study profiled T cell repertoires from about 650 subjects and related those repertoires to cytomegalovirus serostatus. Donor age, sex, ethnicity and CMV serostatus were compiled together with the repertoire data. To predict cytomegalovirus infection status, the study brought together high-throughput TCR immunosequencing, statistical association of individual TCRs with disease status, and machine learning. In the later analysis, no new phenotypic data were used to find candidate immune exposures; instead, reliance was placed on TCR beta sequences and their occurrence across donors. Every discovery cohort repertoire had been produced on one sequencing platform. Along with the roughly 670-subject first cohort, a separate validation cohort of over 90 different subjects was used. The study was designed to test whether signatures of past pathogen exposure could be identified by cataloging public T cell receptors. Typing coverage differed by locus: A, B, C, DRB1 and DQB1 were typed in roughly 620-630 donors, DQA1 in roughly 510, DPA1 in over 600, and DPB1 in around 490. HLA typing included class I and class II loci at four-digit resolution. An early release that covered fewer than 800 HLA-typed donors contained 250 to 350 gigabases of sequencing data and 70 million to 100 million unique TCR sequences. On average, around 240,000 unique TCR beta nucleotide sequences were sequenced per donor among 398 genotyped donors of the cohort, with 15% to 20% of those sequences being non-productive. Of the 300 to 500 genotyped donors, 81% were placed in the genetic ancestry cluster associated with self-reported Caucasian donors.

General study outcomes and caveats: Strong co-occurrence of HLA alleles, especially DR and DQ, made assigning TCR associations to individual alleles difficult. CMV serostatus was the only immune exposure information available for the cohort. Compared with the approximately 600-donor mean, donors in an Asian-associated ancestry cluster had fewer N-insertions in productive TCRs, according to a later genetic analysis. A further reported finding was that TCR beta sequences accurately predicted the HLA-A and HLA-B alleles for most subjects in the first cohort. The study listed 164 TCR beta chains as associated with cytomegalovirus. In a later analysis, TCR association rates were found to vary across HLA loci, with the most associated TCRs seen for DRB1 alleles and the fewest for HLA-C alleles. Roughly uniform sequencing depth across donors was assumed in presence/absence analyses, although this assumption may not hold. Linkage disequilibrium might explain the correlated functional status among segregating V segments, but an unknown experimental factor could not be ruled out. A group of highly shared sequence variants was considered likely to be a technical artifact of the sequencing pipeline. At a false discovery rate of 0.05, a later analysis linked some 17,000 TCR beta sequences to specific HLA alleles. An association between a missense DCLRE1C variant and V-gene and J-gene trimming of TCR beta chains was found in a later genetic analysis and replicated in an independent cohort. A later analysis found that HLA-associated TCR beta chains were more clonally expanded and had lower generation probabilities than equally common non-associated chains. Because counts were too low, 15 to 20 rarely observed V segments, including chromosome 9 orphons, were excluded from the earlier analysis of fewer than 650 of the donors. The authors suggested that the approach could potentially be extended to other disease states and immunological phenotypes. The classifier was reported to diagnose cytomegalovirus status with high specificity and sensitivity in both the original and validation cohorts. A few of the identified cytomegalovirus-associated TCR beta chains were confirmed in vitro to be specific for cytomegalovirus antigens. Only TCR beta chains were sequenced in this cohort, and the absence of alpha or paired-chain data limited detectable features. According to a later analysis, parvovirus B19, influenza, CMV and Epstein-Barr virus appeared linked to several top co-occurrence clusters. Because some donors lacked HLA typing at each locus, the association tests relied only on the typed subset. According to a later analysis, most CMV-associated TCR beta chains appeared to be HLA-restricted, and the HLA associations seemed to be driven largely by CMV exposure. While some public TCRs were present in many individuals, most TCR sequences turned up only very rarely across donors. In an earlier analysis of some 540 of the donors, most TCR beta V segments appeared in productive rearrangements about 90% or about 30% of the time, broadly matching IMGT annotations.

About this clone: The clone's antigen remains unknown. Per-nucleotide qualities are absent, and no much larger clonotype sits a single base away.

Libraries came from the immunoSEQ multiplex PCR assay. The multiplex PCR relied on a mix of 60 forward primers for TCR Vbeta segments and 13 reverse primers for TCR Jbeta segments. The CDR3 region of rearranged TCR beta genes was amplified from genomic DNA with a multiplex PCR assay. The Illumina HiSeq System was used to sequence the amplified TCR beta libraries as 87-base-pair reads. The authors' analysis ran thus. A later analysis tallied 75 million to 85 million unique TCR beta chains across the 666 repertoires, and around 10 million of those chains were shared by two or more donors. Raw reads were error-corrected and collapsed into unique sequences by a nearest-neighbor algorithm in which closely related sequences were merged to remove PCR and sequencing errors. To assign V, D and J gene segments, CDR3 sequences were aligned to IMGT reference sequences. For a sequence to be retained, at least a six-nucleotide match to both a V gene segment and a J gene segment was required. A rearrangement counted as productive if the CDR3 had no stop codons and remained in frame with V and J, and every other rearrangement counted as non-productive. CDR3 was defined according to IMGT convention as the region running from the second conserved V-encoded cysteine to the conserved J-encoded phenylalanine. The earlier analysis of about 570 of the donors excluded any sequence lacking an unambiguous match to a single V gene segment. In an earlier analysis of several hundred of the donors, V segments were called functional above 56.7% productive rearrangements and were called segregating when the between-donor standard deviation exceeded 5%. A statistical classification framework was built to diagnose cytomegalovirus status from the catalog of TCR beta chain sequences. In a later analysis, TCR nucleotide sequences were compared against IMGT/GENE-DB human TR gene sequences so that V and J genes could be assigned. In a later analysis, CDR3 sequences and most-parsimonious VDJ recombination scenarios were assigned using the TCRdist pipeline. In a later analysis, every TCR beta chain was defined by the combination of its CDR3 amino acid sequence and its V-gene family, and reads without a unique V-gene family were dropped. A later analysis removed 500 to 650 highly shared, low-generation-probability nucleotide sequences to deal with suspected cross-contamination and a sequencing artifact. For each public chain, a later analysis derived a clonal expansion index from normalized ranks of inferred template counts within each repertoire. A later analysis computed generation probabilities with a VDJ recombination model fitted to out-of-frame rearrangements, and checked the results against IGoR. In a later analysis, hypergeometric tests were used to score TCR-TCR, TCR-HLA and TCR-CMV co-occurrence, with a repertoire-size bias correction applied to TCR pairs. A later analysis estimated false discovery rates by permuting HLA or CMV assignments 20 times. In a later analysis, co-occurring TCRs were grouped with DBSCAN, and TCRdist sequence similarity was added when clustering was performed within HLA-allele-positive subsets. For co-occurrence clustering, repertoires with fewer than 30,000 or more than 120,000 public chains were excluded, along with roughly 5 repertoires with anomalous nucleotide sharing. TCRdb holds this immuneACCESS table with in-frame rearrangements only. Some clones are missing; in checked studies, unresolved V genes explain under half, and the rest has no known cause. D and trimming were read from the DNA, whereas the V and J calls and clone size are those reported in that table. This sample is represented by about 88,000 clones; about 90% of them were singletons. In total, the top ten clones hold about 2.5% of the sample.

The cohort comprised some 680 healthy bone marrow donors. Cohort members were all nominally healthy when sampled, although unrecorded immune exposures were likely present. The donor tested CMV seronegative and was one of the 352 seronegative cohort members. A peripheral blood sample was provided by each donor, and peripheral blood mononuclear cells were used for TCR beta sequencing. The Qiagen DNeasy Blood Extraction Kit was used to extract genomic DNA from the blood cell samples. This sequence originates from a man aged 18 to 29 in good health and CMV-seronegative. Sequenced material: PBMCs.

The DNA reads TGTGCCAGCAGCTCCCCTAGCGGGAGTAACTACGAGCAGTACTTC. Its product reads: CASSSPSGSNYEQYF. The sequence joins TRBV7-2 to TRBJ2-7, with TRBD2 matching 10 junction bases. The germline V gene yields SGHTA for CDR1 and FQGNSA for CDR2. Its CDR3 holds 15 amino acids, cysteine through phenylalanine. Of the read, only the CDR3 DNA is kept; its 45 bases are in frame from base 1. V trim: 4 bases; J trim: 3 bases; unmatched bases: 6.